The clone carrying this TCR beta chain has a count of ten or more. Its antigen remains unidentified. The V gene end was trimmed by 8 bases and the J gene end by 7 bases; junction bases not matched to a gene: 10. The CDR3 runs 14 residues. This record comes from a study of molecular identifiers for immune sequencing clone quantification. Study-wide results and caveats: More than 800,000 naive cells reportedly did not prevent detection of spiked Jurkat TCR RNA from one cell.

The sorting of naive CD8 T cells used the CD8+CD4-CCR7+CD45RA+ phenotype. Libraries of bulk TCR were made by previously described methods (with listed TCR primers). TCRdb called the PCR reads again in MiXCR, with one record for every CDR3 protein. The sample lists roughly 55,000 distinct CDR3 sequences; about a third were seen once. The receptor's source is a human donor in good health. Some libraries in this study had Jurkat cell RNA spiked in. The material sequenced was naive CD8+ T cells from blood, with Jurkat cell RNA spiked in. Subset indicated: FACS-sorted CD8+CD4-CCR7+CD45RA+ naive T cells. The chain has TRBV12-3 or TRBV12-4 and TRBJ1-5; 8 bases line up with TRBD1. The CDR3 region is CASGTAGGRQPQHF. The CDR3 coding sequence is TGTGCCAGCGGAACAGCAGGGGGCAGGCAGCCCCAGCATTTT.